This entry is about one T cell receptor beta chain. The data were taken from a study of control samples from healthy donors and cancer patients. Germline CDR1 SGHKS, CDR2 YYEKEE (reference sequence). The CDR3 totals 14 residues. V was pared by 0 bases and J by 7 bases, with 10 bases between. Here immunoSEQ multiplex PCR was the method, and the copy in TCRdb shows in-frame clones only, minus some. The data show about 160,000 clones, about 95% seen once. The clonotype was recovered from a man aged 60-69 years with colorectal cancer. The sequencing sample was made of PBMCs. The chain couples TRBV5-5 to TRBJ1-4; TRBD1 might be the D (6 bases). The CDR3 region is CASSLGTVPEKLFF. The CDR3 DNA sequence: TGTGCCAGCAGCTTGGGGACAGTCCCTGAAAAACTGTTTTTT.